The next 11 T cell receptor beta chains were all read from a single sample in a study of identical twins. TCRdb re-analysed the 5' RACE reads in MiXCR, keeping a single row per CDR3 protein. Of around 240,000 distinct CDR3 sequences listed, about 11% are singletons. What was sequenced was memory T cells sorted from blood. The receptors derive from a middle-aged man in good health.

This clonotype came up a few times. This chain links TRBV7-2 with TRBJ2-1; 10 nucleotides match TRBD1. Trimming removed 1 base from V and 6 bases from J; junction bases left unmatched: 9. The CDR3 covers 17 residues. Germline-derived CDR1 and CDR2 are SGHTA and FQGNSA. In DNA form, the CDR3 reads TGTGCCAGCAGCTTAGTGGGACAGGGGATACCAGGCAATGAGCAGTTCTTC. Amino acids: CASSLVGQGIPGNEQFF.

This clonotype was observed a handful of times. J is TRBJ1-3 and V is TRBV3-1; unclear D gene. The CDR3 totals 13 residues. Per germline, CDR1 LGHDT and CDR2 YNNKEL (reference sequence). V was pared by 0 bases and J by 6 bases, with 6 bases between. The CDR3 DNA reads as TGTGCCAGCAGCCAAGACCGCGAAAACACCATATATTTT. Its protein is CASSQDRENTIYF. Looking up the rest from reference TRBV3-1 and TRBJ1-3 gives the full variable domain: DTAVSQTPKYLVTQMGNDKSIKCEQNLGHDTMYWYKQDSKKFLKIMFSYNNKELIINETVPNRFSPKSPDKAHLNLHINSLELGDSAVYFCASSQDRENTIYFGEGSWLTVV.

Ten or more counts support this clonotype. This chain joins TRBV4-2 and TRBJ2-1; no reliable D call. CDR1 LGHNA and CDR2 YNFKEQ come from the germline V gene. V lost 4 bases and J lost 0, with 10 bases in between. This CDR3 has 15 amino acids. In nucleotides, the CDR3 is TGTGCCAGCAGCCTGAGCCACAACTCCTACAATGAGCAGTTCTTC. Translated: CASSLSHNSYNEQFF.

This clonotype was observed many times. The rearrangement joins TRBV6-5 to TRBJ1-5; TRBD1 matches 7 bases. Germline trimming cut 0 bases from V and 7 bases from J; bases unmatched to any gene: 12. The CDR3 loop spans 17 amino acids. The germline CDR1 and CDR2 sequences are MNHEY and SVGAGI. The CDR3 reads CASSYSPSQGTDQPQHF. CDR3 nucleotides: TGTGCCAGCAGTTACTCTCCTTCACAGGGGACGGACCAGCCCCAGCATTTT.

This clonotype was detected ten times or more. The chain joins TRBV5-1 to TRBJ1-2; D call uncertain. V was trimmed by 2 bases and J by 4 bases, leaving 6 bases between them. Germline CDR1 is SGHRS and CDR2 is YFSETQ. This CDR3 comprises 12 residues. Written as DNA, the CDR3 is TGCGCCAGCAGCTTTGAGAGCTATGGCTACACCTTC. Amino acid sequence: CASSFESYGYTF.

The rearrangement links TRBV29-1 to TRBJ2-2, with 7 bases identical to TRBD2. The ends lost 3 bases at V and 3 bases at J; junction bases unmatched: 7. The CDR3 spans 15 residues. Germline-derived CDR1 and CDR2 are SQVTM and ANQGSEA. CDR3 sequence: CSVDYGGLDTGELFF. In DNA, the CDR3 is TGCAGCGTTGATTACGGGGGGTTGGACACCGGGGAGCTGTTTTTT.

This clonotype was observed a few times. The chain carries TRBV4-1 and TRBJ2-3, with D perhaps matching TRBD1 (5 bases). This CDR3 contains 13 residues. V lost 4 bases and J 6 bases, leaving 11 bases between the germline ends. Germline V gene lookup returns CDR1 MGHRA and CDR2 YSYEKL. The CDR3 coding sequence is TGCGCCAGCAGCCGAGGACATGGGGATACGCAGTATTTT. Residues: CASSRGHGDTQYF.

This clonotype was recorded at least ten times. This chain connects TRBV7-2 to TRBJ2-5; D gene ambiguous. In germline, CDR1 is SGHTA, CDR2 FQGNSA. V was cut by 4 bases and J by 7 bases, with 13 bases left in between. The CDR3 runs 13 residues. CDR3 amino acids: CASSSPTAGTQYF. Written as DNA, the CDR3 is TGTGCCAGCAGCTCCCCTACCGCAGGGACCCAGTACTTC.

This clonotype turned up a few times. This sequence joins TRBV29-1 and TRBJ2-1; tentatively, D is TRBD2 (5 bases). V was clipped by 5 bases and J by 7 bases, with 12 bases between them. This CDR3 spans 12 amino acids. CDR1 is SQVTM and CDR2 is ANQGSEA in the germline V gene. CDR3 sequence: CSVRPGENEQFF. CDR3 nucleotide sequence: TGCAGCGTTAGGCCCGGGGAGAATGAGCAGTTCTTC.

This chain links TRBV7-2 with TRBJ2-7; no firm D call. This CDR3 spans 13 amino acids. Germline CDR1 SGHTA, CDR2 FQGNSA. Trimming stripped 5 bases from V and 4 bases from J, with 12 bases between. CDR3 DNA sequence: TGTGCCAGCAGCCTCCAACAGTTATACGAGCAGTACTTC. Its protein product is CASSLQQLYEQYF. Full variable domain (rest looked up from reference TRBV7-2 and TRBJ2-7): GAGVSQSPSNKVTEKGKDVELRCDPISGHTALYWYRQSLGQGLEFLIYFQGNSAPDKSGLPSDRFSAERTGGSVSTLTIQRTQQEDSAVYLCASSLQQLYEQYFGPGTRLTVT.

There are a few counts of this clonotype. This chain connects TRBV4-3 to TRBJ1-2; D possibly corresponds to TRBD1 (5 bases). Germline CDR1 and CDR2: LGHNA and YSLEER. Trimming removed 2 bases at V and 7 bases at J, with 17 bases between. The CDR3 loop spans 15 amino acids. The CDR3 DNA reads as TGCGCCAGCAGCCAACTCCTCCGGGACGGAGGTGGCTACACCTTC. It codes for CASSQLLRDGGGYTF.